The 21 T cell receptor beta chains in this list originate from one sample, sequenced in a study of blood T cell repertoires in COVID-19. Generated by immunoSEQ multiplex PCR, the TCRdb table keeps only in-frame clones and is missing some. The profile shows roughly 250,000 clones, roughly 87% of them singletons. The sequencing sample was made of peripheral blood. The receptor source for this set is a man between 60 and 70 years old who had recovered from COVID-19.

J is TRBJ1-6 and V is TRBV19; D is possibly TRBD1 (6 bases). The CDR3 covers 14 residues. Trimming shortened V by 5 bases and J by 7 bases, and 12 bases separated the two germline ends. CDR1 is LNHDA and CDR2 is SQIVND in the germline V gene (reference sequence). CDR3: CASSSDRLNSPLHF. Written as DNA, the CDR3 is TGTGCCAGTAGTTCCGACAGGCTGAATTCACCCCTCCACTTT. The full variable domain, rest sourced from reference TRBV19 and TRBJ1-6, is DGGITQSPKYLFRKEGQNVTLSCEQNLNHDAMYWYRQDPGQGLRLIYYSQIVNDFQKGDIAEGYSVSREKKESFPLTVTSAQKNPTAFYLCASSSDRLNSPLHFGNGTRLTVT.

The chain carries TRBV18 and TRBJ1-5, with no clear D. Trimming pared 2 bases from V and 5 bases from J, leaving 10 bases between. Germline assignment: CDR1 KGHSH and CDR2 LQKENI. CDR3 length equals 14 residues. CDR3 coding DNA: TGTGCCAGCTCACCAGATGGAGGGCATCAGCCCCAGCATTTT. It codes for CASSPDGGHQPQHF.

The J gene is TRBJ2-5, the V gene TRBV18; 10 bases line up with TRBD2. CDR3 length equals 15 residues. CDR1 is KGHSH, CDR2 LQKENI, per germline. V lost 4 bases to trimming and J lost 5 bases; unmatched junction nucleotides: 7. Here the CDR3 reads CASSRSGGARETQYF. The CDR3 DNA reads as TGTGCCAGCTCACGGAGCGGGGGGGCCCGGGAGACCCAGTACTTC.

In its sample, this clone was seen once. This chain links TRBV19 with TRBJ1-1; TRBD1 is a possible D gene (5 bases). The V end lost 9 bases, the J end lost 3 bases, and 20 bases lay between the germline ends. CDR3 length: 15 residues. Germline CDR1 is LNHDA and CDR2 is SQIVND (reference sequence). The CDR3: CASRKPQGSDTEAFF. The CDR3 nucleotides are TGTGCCAGCCGAAAACCCCAGGGTTCCGACACTGAAGCTTTCTTT.

This clone was observed once. The V and J genes are TRBV24-1 and TRBJ1-3, with 8 positions matching TRBD1. This CDR3 contains 15 residues. Unmatched junction bases numbered 5, after V lost 4 bases and J lost 4 bases. The germline gives CDR1 KGHDR, CDR2 SFDVKD. Here the CDR3 reads CATSDSRTGGNTIYF. CDR3 nucleotides: TGTGCCACCAGTGACTCTAGGACAGGGGGAAACACCATATATTTT.

V usage is TRBV6-5 and J usage is TRBJ1-2; TRBD1 is a possible D gene (5 bases). In germline, CDR1 is MNHEY, CDR2 SVGAGI. The germline V and J ends were trimmed by 0 bases and 4 bases, with 12 bases remaining between them. The CDR3 contains 15 residues. The CDR3 is CASSYSGGTSYGYTF. CDR3 DNA sequence: TGTGCCAGCAGTTACTCGGGAGGGACGTCCTATGGCTACACCTTC.

The DNA of the CDR3 is TGCGCCAGCAACTATCCAGAAGGGGGACGACCTTTCTTT. It translates to CASNYPEGGRPFF. The V gene is TRBV5-1, the J gene TRBJ1-1, with D possibly TRBD1 on 6 matching bases. V was trimmed by 6 bases and J by 12 bases, leaving 21 bases between them. CDR3 length: 13 residues. The V gene's germline CDR1 is SGHRS and CDR2 YFSETQ.

The V gene is TRBV5-6, the J gene TRBJ2-3; 9 positions agree with TRBD1. The length of the CDR3 is 16 residues. V lost 1 base to trimming and J lost 2 bases; unmatched junction nucleotides: 5. The germline V gene has CDR1 SGHDT and CDR2 YYEEEE. The CDR3 loop is CASSLKGTGLTDTQYF. CDR3 sequence (DNA): TGTGCCAGCAGCTTGAAAGGGACAGGGCTCACAGATACGCAGTATTTT.

As DNA, the CDR3 is TGTGCCAGCAGACGTGAGCGGGGGGCTTCCGATACGCAGTATTTT. Residues: CASRRERGASDTQYF. The rearrangement uses TRBV4-2 and TRBJ2-3; 9 bases fit TRBD2. CDR3 size: 15 residues. The J segment lost 6 bases and the V segment lost 6 bases, leaving 10 bases of the junction unmatched. Germline values: CDR1 LGHNA, CDR2 YNFKEQ.

This chain links TRBV7-9 with TRBJ2-7; D call uncertain. Germline V gene data show CDR1 as SEHNR and CDR2 as FQNEAQ (reference sequence). V was clipped by 4 bases and J by 2 bases, with 9 bases between them. The CDR3 length is 13 residues. This chain's CDR3 is CASSSSPPYEQYF. The CDR3 nucleotides read TGTGCCAGCAGCTCCTCCCCCCCCTACGAGCAGTACTTC.

This sequence joins TRBV5-1 and TRBJ2-7; 10 bases are shared with TRBD2. The CDR3 totals 15 residues. The germline CDR1 and CDR2 sequences are SGHRS and YFSETQ. The trim removed 4 bases at V and 6 bases at J, leaving 10 bases unmatched. CDR3 in DNA: TGCGCCAGCAGCCCGAGCGGGGGGGCCTATACCGAGCAGTACTTC. This sequence encodes CASSPSGGAYTEQYF.

The rearrangement joins TRBV19 to TRBJ1-1; D is ambiguous. The CDR3 is made up of 13 amino acids. Germline CDR1 LNHDA, CDR2 SQIVND (reference sequence). Trimming took 5 bases from V and 1 from J, leaving 8 bases between them. The CDR3 nucleotides are TGTGCCAGTAGTGTACAGTGGAACACTGAAGCTTTCTTT. Its translation is CASSVQWNTEAFF.

The chain links TRBV10-2 to TRBJ1-1; D gene unclear. Germline V gene lookup returns CDR1 WSHSY and CDR2 SAAADI. The CDR3 totals 16 residues. Trimming removed 0 bases at V and 1 base at J, with 12 bases between. The CDR3 region is CASSESIWARNTEAFF. As DNA, the CDR3 is TGCGCCAGCAGTGAGTCAATTTGGGCCCGGAACACTGAAGCTTTCTTT.

The rearrangement joins TRBV5-1 to TRBJ1-6; D may be TRBD1 (6 bases). The CDR3 runs to 14 residues. Trimming pared 6 bases from V and 5 bases from J, leaving 12 bases between. Germline CDR1 reads SGHRS; CDR2 reads YFSETQ. CDR3 sequence reads: CASTQGSHNSPLHF. The CDR3 bases are TGCGCCAGCACCCAGGGGAGTCATAATTCACCCCTCCACTTT.

The chain combines TRBV12-3 or TRBV12-4 with TRBJ1-1; 9 bases align to TRBD1. V was clipped by 7 bases and J by 7 bases; unmatched bases: 7. This CDR3 comprises 13 residues. The CDR3 loop reads CASIPGQGIEAFF. The CDR3 DNA sequence: TGTGCCAGCATTCCGGGACAGGGTATTGAAGCTTTCTTT.

V is TRBV6-5 and J is TRBJ2-1; 14 positions match TRBD2. This CDR3 is built from 15 residues. Germline V gene sequence: CDR1 MNHEY, CDR2 SVGAGI. Trimming cost V 0 bases and J 10 bases; bases outside gene matches: 2. CDR3 sequence reads: CASSYSGLAGEEQFF. The CDR3 DNA sequence: TGTGCCAGCAGTTACTCGGGACTAGCGGGGGAAGAGCAGTTCTTC.

The J gene is TRBJ2-3, the V gene TRBV27; TRBD1 is a possible D gene (5 bases). V gave up 2 bases and J gave up 6 bases, with 12 bases separating them. The CDR3 runs 14 residues. The germline CDR1 and CDR2 sequences are MNHEY and SMNVEV (reference sequence). CDR3 coding DNA: TGTGCCAGCAGTTTAGCCAGGGTTTTTGATACGCAGTATTTT. This codes for CASSLARVFDTQYF.

This clone was seen at least ten times. The rearrangement links TRBV19 to TRBJ2-3, with D maybe TRBD1 (6 bases). Per the germline V gene, CDR1 is LNHDA and CDR2 is SQIVND (reference sequence). The ends were cut back, 2 bases at V and 2 bases at J, with 8 bases in the middle. The CDR3 is 14 residues long. The DNA for the CDR3 is TGTGCCAGTAGTATATACAGGGACACAGATACGCAGTATTTT. This encodes CASSIYRDTDTQYF. Looking up the rest from reference TRBV19 and TRBJ2-3 gives the full variable domain: DGGITQSPKYLFRKEGQNVTLSCEQNLNHDAMYWYRQDPGQGLRLIYYSQIVNDFQKGDIAEGYSVSREKKESFPLTVTSAQKNPTAFYLCASSIYRDTDTQYFGPGTRLTVL.

The rearrangement joins TRBV23-1 to TRBJ2-5; weak D call: TRBD1 (6 bases). TRBV23-1 belongs to the ORF category, with a function that is uncertain. V lost 1 base to trimming and J lost 2 bases, with 26 bases between them. This CDR3 region has 20 residues. The CDR3 nucleotides are TGCGCCAGCAGTCAATTTCCCCGGACAGACACCGACTTTTTTCAAGAGACCCAGTACTTC. Amino acids: CASSQFPRTDTDFFQETQYF.

The rearrangement links TRBV24-1 to TRBJ2-3, with 12 bases matching TRBD2. Looked up from germline, CDR1 is KGHDR and CDR2 is SFDVKD. The CDR3 length is 17 residues. V shed 3 bases, J shed 2 bases, and the junction held 5 bases outside the gene matches. The CDR3 loop reads CATSDRLAGAVTDTQYF. CDR3 nucleotides: TGTGCCACCAGTGATCGACTAGCGGGGGCCGTCACAGATACGCAGTATTTT.

The chain employs TRBV4-1 and TRBJ1-5; D not resolved. The CDR3 extends over 10 amino acids. Trimming pared 9 bases from V and 9 bases from J, leaving 9 bases between. CDR1 is MGHRA and CDR2 is YSYEKL in the germline V gene. The CDR3 nucleotides are TGCGCCAGTAGAGGGTGGCCCCAGCATTTT. Protein product: CASRGWPQHF.